This T cell receptor beta chain was sequenced during a study of shared clonotypes between healthy human individuals. Only in-frame clones appear in the TCRdb table, and some are missing; sequencing was by immunoSEQ multiplex PCR. This table holds roughly 700,000 clones, approximately 74% found once. Germline CDR1 reads MDHEN; CDR2 reads SYDVKM. Trimming removed 5 bases from V and 8 bases from J; junction bases left unmatched: 8. This CDR3 has 13 residues. As concerns this clone: This CDR3 is also generated by other DNA sequences in the sample.

The genes are TRBV28 and TRBJ1-2, with 7 bases lining up with TRBD1. Source material: memory CD4+ T cells sorted from blood. Subset denoted: CD45RA-negative fraction. The TCR sequence derives from a woman aged 30 to 39 in good health. The CDR3 DNA reads TGTGCCAGCAGTCCAAGGACAGGCCGGGGCTACACCTTC. Translated: CASSPRTGRGYTF.